This T cell receptor (beta chain) emerged from a study of shared clonotypes between healthy human individuals. The data were produced by immunoSEQ multiplex PCR, yet TCRdb's version contains in-frame clones alone and is incomplete. Among about 2.1 million clones, roughly 91% were seen once, and the ten largest hold roughly 1.7%. Naive CD8 populations comprised CD45RO-negative cells positively selected for CCR7, excluding terminally differentiated effector memory CD45RA+ cells. The V gene lost 6 bases and the J gene lost 1 base, with 19 bases spanning the gap. The CDR3 length is 16 residues. Germline CDR1 is MNHEY and CDR2 is SMNVEV (reference sequence). This clone was detected once.

The sample was naive CD8+ T cells from PBMCs. The chain employs TRBV27 and TRBJ2-7; maybe TRBD2 (6 bases). This TCR came from a man aged 18 to 29 in good health. Some clones in this sample may be carry-over from other donors' samples. The CDR3 sequence is CASSVMTIRGSYEQYF. CDR3 sequence (DNA): TGTGCCAGCAGCGTTATGACTATCCGGGGGTCCTACGAGCAGTACTTC.